This T cell receptor beta chain is from a study of post-analysis software for immune sequencing data. Study at large: The patients showed relapsing-remitting, secondary progressive and progressive-relapsing multiple sclerosis courses.

This CDR3 has 14 residues. The V segment lost 4 bases and the J segment 1 base; nucleotides outside the gene matches: 5. Germline V gene data show CDR1 as SQVTM and CDR2 as ANQGSEA. On this clonotype: The target antigen is unknown.

Unique-molecular-identifier-tagged TCR beta cDNA libraries were used. The T cell input of roughly 0.95 to 11 million gave about half a million cDNA molecules. TCRdb ran MiXCR on the PCR reads and lists one entry per CDR3 protein. Among fewer than 550,000 distinct CDR3 sequences, around 34% were seen once, and the ten largest hold approximately 6%. Study-level points and caveats: Compared with controls, patients had more of five TRBV segments, including TRBV5-6, TRBV5-1 and TRBV20-1. Those samples that were prepared in the same batch co-clustered strongly by F measure. Patients with multiple sclerosis recorded significantly lower normalized Chao1 diversity than controls, the study found.

This TCR derives from a girl younger than 18 with multiple sclerosis. The chain links TRBV29-1 to TRBJ2-3, with 7 bases aligning to TRBD2. Sequenced sample: blood. DNA for the CDR3: TGCAGCGTTGCAGGGAGGGTAGGCACAGATACGCAGTATTTT. Amino acid sequence: CSVAGRVGTDTQYF.